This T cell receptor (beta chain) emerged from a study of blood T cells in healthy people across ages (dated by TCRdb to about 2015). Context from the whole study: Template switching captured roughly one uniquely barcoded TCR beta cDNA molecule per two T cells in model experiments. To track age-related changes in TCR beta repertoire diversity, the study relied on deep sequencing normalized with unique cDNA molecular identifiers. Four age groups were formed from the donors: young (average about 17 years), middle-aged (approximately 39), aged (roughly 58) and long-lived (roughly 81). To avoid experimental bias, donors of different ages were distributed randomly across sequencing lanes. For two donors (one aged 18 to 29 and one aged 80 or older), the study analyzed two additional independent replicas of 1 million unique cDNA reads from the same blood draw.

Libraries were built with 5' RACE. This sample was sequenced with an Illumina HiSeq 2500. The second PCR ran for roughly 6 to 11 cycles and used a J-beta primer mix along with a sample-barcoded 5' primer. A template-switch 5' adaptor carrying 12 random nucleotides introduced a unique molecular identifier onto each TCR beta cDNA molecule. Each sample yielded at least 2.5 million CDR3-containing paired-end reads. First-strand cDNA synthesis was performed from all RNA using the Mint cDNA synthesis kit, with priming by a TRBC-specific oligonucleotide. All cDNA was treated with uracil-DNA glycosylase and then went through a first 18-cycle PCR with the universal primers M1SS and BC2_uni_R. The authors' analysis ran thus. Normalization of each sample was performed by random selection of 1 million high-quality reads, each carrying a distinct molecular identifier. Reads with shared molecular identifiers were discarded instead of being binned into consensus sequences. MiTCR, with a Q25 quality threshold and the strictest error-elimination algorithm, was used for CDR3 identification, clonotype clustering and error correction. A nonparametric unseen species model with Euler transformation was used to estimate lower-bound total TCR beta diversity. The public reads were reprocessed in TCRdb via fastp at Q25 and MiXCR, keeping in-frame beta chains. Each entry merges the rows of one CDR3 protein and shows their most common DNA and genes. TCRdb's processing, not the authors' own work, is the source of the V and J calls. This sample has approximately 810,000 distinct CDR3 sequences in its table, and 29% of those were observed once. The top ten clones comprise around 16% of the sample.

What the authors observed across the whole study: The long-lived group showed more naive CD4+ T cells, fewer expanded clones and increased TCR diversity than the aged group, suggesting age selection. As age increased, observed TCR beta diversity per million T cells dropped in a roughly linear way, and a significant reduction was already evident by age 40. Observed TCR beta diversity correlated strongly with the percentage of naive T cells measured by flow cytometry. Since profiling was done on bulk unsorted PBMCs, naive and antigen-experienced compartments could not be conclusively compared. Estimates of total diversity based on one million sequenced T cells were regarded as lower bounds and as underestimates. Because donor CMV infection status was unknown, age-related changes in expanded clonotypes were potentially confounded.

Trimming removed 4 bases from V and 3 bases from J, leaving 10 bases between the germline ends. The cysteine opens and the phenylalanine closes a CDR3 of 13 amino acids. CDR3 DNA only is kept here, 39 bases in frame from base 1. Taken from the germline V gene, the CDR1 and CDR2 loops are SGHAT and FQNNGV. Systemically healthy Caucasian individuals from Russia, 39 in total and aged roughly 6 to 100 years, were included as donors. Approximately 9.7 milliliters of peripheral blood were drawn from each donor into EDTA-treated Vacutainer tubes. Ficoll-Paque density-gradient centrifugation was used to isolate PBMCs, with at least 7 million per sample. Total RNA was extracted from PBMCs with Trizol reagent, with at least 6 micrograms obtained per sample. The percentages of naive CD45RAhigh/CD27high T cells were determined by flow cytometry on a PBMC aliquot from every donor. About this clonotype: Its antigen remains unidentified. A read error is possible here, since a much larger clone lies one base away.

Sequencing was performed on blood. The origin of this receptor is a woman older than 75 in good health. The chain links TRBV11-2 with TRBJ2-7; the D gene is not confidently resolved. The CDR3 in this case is CASSSYPHYEQYF. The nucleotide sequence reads TGTGCCAGCAGCTCCTACCCTCACTACGAGCAGTACTTC.